Below, 9 T cell receptor beta chains from the same sample are listed, as sequenced in a study of T cells in Graves' hyperthyroidism and ophthalmopathy (dated by TCRdb to between 2018 and 2021). The library was built by means of multiplex PCR. The instrument given in TCRdb is Illumina HiSeq 2000. Amplification of TCR beta CDR3 regions was carried out from RNA transcripts. A first-round RT-PCR of the TCR CDR3 used the HTBI primer set with the Qiagen OneStep RT-PCR kit. The public reads were run again by TCRdb, first through fastp at Q25 and then through MiXCR, and only productive beta chains were kept. Each entry is one CDR3 protein sequence, shown with its most common DNA and genes. The sample yields about 560,000 distinct CDR3 sequences; 14% were counted once. Around 14% of the sample goes to the ten largest clones. Source material: blood. These receptors originate from a middle-aged woman with Graves' hyperthyroidism.

The table lists this clonotype with many counts. The rearrangement uses TRBV29-1 and TRBJ2-1, with 14 bases identical to TRBD2. The junction had 6 bases not matched to a gene; V was cut back by 6 bases and J by 8 bases. This CDR3 is 14 amino acids long. Germline V gene data show CDR1 as SQVTM and CDR2 as ANQGSEA. The CDR3 here is CSVAGTSGRDEQFF. CDR3 nucleotides: TGCAGCGTCGCCGGGACTAGCGGGAGAGATGAGCAGTTCTTC.

V and J are TRBV5-6 and TRBJ2-7, with D perhaps matching TRBD1 or TRBD2 (5 bases each). V gave up 4 bases and J gave up 5 bases, with 13 bases separating them. CDR1 SGHDT and CDR2 YYEEEE come from the germline V gene. There are 13 residues in the CDR3. CDR3 nucleotide sequence: TGTGCCAGCAGCAAACCCGGGACGGACGAGCAGTACTTC. It translates to CASSKPGTDEQYF.

This clonotype was seen many times. The chain links TRBV29-1 to TRBJ2-1; D is uncertain. The CDR3 runs to 12 residues. The V and J ends lost 4 bases and 9 bases respectively, with 13 bases between them. Per germline, CDR1 SQVTM and CDR2 ANQGSEA. In DNA form, the CDR3 reads TGCAGCGTTGTAGCCCTAGGCACTGAGCAGTTCTTC. This encodes CSVVALGTEQFF.

This clonotype has more than one count but fewer than ten. A read error may account for a junction end that differs from germline. The chain couples TRBV11-2 to TRBJ2-2; 11 positions agree with TRBD2. The CDR3 loop spans 15 amino acids. Germline CDR1 reads SGHAT; CDR2 reads FQNNGV. CDR3: CAGSRLAGNTGELFF. CDR3 DNA sequence: TGTGCCGGCAGTCGACTAGCGGGAAATACCGGGGAGCTGTTTTTT.

Points on this clonotype: A read error is possible here, since a much larger clone lies one base away. V is TRBV10-3 and J is TRBJ1-2; D is perhaps TRBD1 (5 bases). The germline CDR1 and CDR2 sequences are ENHRY and SYGVKD. V was shortened by 10 bases and J by 8 bases, with 17 bases between the two germline ends. The CDR3 totals 12 residues. The CDR3 reads CATGSGGDGYTF. CDR3 DNA sequence: TGTGCCACGGGCTCGGGGGGGGACGGCTACACCTTC.

This clonotype has ten or more counts. The chain recombines TRBV2 with TRBJ1-1; possible D gene TRBD1, 5 bases. CDR1 is SNHLY and CDR2 is FYNNEI in the germline V gene. CDR3 length: 14 residues. Trimming took off 3 bases at V and 1 base at J, with 9 bases between the two ends. CDR3: CASSDRGGNTEAFF. In DNA form, the CDR3 reads TGTGCCAGCAGTGACCGGGGCGGGAACACTGAAGCTTTCTTT.

This clonotype was counted at least ten times. The chain combines TRBV2 with TRBJ1-5; D is undetermined. V gave up 5 bases and J gave up 5 bases, with 13 bases separating them. There are 14 residues in the CDR3. The germline gives CDR1 SNHLY, CDR2 FYNNEI. CDR3 DNA sequence: TGTGCCAGCAGTCCGGTGGGGAGCTATCAGCCCCAGCATTTT. It translates to CASSPVGSYQPQHF.

The V gene is TRBV24-1, the J gene TRBJ2-1, with D perhaps assigned TRBD1 or TRBD2 (5 bases each). Between the trimmed V and J ends, which lost 2 bases and 10 bases, there was a span of 11 bases. The CDR3 sequence is 13 residues long. CDR1 and CDR2 (germline): KGHDR, SFDVKD. The CDR3, as DNA: TGTGCCACCAGTGATTCCGGGACGGGAGAGCAGTTCTTC. It specifies CATSDSGTGEQFF.

There are many counts of this clonotype. J is TRBJ2-1 and V is TRBV28; 12 nucleotides match TRBD2. This CDR3 has 17 amino acids. The V and J ends lost 6 bases and 5 bases, in that order; junction bases with no gene match: 11. Germline CDR1 and CDR2: MDHEN and SYDVKM. In DNA, the CDR3 is TGTGCCAGCAGCCCCTACCGGACTAGCGGGATAGACAATGAGCAGTTCTTC. This codes for CASSPYRTSGIDNEQFF.